The following is a T cell receptor beta chain sequence with its context. The antigen is undetermined. The source of the sample is a study of shared clonotypes between healthy human individuals. Findings and caveats of the study: Some clonotypes were shared by all four sorted-subset donors, while others were not shared. The non-shared ones had lower generation probabilities than the shared ones.

Naive CD8 cells lacked CD45RO and underwent positive selection for CCR7, leaving out terminally differentiated effector memory CD45RA+ cells. Generated by immunoSEQ multiplex PCR, the TCRdb table keeps only in-frame clones and is missing some. The sample yields approximately 840,000 clones, roughly 96% seen once. Sequenced input: naive CD8+ T cells sorted from blood. This clonotype was obtained from a man aged 25-45 years in good health.

CDR3 region: CASSVDSLAGNEQYF. The CDR3 coding sequence is TGTGCCAGCAGCGTAGATAGCCTAGCGGGAAACGAGCAGTACTTC. The gene calls are TRBV9 and TRBJ2-7; 9 bases align to TRBD2. The V gene end was trimmed by 0 bases and the J gene end by 5 bases; junction bases not matched to a gene: 6. This CDR3 is 15 amino acids long. The germline gives CDR1 SGDLS, CDR2 YYNGEE.